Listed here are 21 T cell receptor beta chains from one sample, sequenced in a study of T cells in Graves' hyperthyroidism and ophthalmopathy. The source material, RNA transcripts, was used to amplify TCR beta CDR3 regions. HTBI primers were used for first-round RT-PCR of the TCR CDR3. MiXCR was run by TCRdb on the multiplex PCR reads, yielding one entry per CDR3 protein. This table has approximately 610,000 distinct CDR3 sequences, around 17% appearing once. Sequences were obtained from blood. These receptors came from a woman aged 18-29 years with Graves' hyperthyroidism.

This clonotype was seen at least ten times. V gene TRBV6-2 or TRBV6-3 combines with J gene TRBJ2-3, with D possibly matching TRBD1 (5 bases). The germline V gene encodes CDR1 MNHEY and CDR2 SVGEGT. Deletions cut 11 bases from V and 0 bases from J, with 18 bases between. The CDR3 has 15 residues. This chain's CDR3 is CALSSGRDSTDTQYF. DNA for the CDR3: TGTGCCCTCTCCTCGGGCAGGGATAGCACAGATACGCAGTATTTT.

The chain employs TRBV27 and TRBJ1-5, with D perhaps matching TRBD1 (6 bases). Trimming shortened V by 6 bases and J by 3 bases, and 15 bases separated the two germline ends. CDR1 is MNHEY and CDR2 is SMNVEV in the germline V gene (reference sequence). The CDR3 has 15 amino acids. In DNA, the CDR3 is TGTGCCAGCAGGCTCCTGGACAGTTCCAATCAGCCCCAGCATTTT. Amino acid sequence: CASRLLDSSNQPQHF.

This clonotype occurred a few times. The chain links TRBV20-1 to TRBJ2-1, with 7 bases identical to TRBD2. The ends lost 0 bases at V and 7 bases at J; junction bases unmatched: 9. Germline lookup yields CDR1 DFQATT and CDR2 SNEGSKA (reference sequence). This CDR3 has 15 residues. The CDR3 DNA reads TGCAGTGCTAGAGATGGGGGAGGGGATGTGAATGAGCAGTTCTTC. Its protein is CSARDGGGDVNEQFF.

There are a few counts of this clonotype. This chain's CDR3 is CASIRQGGNYGYTF. The CDR3, as DNA: TGTGCCAGCATACGACAGGGAGGAAACTATGGCTACACCTTC. This chain links TRBV6-1 with TRBJ1-2, with 7 bases identical to TRBD1. The germline gives CDR1 MNHNS, CDR2 SASEGT. This CDR3 region has 14 residues. J gave up 2 bases and V 7 bases, and 7 bases lay outside the gene matches.

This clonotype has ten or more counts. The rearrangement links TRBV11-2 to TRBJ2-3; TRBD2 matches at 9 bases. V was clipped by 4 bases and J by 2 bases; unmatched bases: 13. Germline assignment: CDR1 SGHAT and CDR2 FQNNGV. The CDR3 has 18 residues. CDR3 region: CASSSLAGKRRVTDTQYF. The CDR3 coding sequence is TGTGCCAGCAGCTCCCTAGCGGGAAAACGCAGGGTCACAGATACGCAGTATTTT.

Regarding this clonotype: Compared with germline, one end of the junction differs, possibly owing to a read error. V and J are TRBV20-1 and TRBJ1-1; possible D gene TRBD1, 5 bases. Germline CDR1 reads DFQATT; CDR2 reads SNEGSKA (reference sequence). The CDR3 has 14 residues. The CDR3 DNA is TGCAGTGCTAGAGTGTCAGGGATGAATACTGAAGGTTTCTTT. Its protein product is CSARVSGMNTEGFF.

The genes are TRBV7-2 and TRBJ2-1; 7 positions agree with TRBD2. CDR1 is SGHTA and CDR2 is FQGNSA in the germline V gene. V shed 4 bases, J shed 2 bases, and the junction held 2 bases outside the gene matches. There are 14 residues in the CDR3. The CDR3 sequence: CASSSAGPYNEQFF. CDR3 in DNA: TGTGCCAGCAGCTCAGCGGGGCCCTACAATGAGCAGTTCTTC.

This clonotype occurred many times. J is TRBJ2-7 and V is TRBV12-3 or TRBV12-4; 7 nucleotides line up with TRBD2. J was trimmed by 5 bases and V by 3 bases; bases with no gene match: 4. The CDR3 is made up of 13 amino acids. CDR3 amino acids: CASSFSLADEQYF. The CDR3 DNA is TGTGCCAGCAGTTTTTCCCTAGCGGACGAGCAGTACTTC.

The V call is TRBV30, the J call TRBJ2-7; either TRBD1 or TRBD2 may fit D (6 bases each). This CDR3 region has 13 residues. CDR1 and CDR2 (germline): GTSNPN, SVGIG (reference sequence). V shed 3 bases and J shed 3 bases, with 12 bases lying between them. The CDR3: CAWRRGGSYEQYF. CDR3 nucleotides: TGTGCCTGGAGGCGAGGGGGGAGCTACGAGCAGTACTTC.

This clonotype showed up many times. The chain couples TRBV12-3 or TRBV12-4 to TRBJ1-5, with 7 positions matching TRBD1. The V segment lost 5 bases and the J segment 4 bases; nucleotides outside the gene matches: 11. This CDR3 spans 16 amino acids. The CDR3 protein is CASSSRDSTKNQPQHF. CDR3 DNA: TGTGCCAGCAGTAGCCGGGACAGTACTAAGAATCAGCCCCAGCATTTT.

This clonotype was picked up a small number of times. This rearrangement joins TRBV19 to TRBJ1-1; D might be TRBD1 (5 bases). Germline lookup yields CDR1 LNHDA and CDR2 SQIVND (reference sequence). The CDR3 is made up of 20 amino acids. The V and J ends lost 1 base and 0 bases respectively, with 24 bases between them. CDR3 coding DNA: TGTGCCAGTAGTATAGTGGGCCCTCGGCCTGGGGCTAGGCTGAACACTGAAGCTTTCTTT. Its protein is CASSIVGPRPGARLNTEAFF.

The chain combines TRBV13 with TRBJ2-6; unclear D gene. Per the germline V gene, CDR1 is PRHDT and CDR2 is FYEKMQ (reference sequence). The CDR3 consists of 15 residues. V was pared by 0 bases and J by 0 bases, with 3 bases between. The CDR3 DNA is TGTGCCAGCAGCTTAGGAACCTCTGGGGCCAACGTCCTGACTTTC. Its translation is CASSLGTSGANVLTF.

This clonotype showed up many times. The CDR3 sequence: CASIRFGGAQETQYF. CDR3 DNA: TGTGCCAGCATCAGATTCGGGGGTGCGCAAGAGACCCAGTACTTC. This rearrangement joins TRBV2 to TRBJ2-5; possible D gene TRBD2, 6 bases. Deletions cut 7 bases from V and 2 bases from J, with 17 bases between. Germline values: CDR1 SNHLY, CDR2 FYNNEI. The CDR3 is made up of 15 amino acids.

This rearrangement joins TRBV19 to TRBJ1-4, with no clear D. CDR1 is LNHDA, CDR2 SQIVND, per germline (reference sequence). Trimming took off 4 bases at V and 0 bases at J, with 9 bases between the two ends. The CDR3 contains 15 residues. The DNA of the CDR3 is TGTGCCAGTAGTAACCGAGCTGCAACTAATGAAAAACTGTTTTTT. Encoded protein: CASSNRAATNEKLFF.

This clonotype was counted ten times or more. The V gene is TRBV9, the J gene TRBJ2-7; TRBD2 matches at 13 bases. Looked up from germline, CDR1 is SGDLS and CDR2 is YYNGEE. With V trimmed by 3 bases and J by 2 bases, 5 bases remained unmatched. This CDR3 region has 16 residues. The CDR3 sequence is CASSGLAGGSTYEQYF. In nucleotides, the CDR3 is TGTGCCAGCAGCGGACTAGCGGGGGGCTCTACCTACGAGCAGTACTTC.

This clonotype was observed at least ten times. The CDR3 spells CSAREPMKSYEQYF. CDR3 DNA: TGCAGTGCTAGAGAGCCAATGAAGAGTTACGAGCAGTACTTC. The chain has TRBV20-1 and TRBJ2-7, with no clear D. CDR1 DFQATT and CDR2 SNEGSKA come from the germline V gene (reference sequence). This CDR3 comprises 14 residues. Trimming took 0 bases from V and 4 from J, leaving 13 bases between them.

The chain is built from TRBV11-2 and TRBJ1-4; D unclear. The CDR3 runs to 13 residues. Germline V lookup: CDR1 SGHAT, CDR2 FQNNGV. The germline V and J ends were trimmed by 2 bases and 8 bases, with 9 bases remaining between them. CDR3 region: CASSLFRSEKLFF. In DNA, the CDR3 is TGTGCCAGCAGCTTATTTCGGTCCGAAAAACTGTTTTTT.

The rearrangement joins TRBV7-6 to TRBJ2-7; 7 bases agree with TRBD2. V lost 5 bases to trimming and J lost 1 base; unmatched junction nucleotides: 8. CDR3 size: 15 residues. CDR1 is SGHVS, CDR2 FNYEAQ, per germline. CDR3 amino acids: CASSPMRGSSYEQYF. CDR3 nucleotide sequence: TGTGCCAGCAGCCCGATGCGCGGGAGTTCCTACGAGCAGTACTTC.

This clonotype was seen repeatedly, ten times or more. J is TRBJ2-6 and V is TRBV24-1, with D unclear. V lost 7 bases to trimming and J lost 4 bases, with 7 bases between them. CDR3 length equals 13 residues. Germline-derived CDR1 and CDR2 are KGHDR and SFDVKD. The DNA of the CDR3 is TGTGCCACCAGCGCGACAGGGGCCAACGTCCTGACTTTC. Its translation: CATSATGANVLTF.

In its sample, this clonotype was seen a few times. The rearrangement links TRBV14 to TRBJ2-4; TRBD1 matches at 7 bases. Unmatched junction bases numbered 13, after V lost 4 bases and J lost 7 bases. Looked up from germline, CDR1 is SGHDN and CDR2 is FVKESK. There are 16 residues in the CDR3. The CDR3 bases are TGTGCCAGCAGCCGAAACTCAAACCCGACAGGGAACATTCAGTACTTC. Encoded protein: CASSRNSNPTGNIQYF.

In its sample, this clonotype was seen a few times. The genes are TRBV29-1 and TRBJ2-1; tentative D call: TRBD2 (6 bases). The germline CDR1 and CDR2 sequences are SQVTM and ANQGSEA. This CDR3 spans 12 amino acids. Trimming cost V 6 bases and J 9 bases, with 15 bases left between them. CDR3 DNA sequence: TGCAGCGTCCGGGGAGGCCGAGGTGAGCAGTTCTTC. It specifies CSVRGGRGEQFF.